The 2 T cell receptor beta chains presented below share a single source sample, sequenced in a study of memory CD4+ T cells and cytomegalovirus serostatus. The sort gate was single viable CD3+CD4+CD8-CD45RO+ cells for memory CD4+ T cells. The table came from immunoSEQ multiplex PCR; TCRdb's copy has only in-frame clones and leaves some out. Here the sample spans about 92,000 clones, 75% to 90% being singletons. Source material: memory CD4+ T cells from blood. The origin of the receptors is an adult in good health and CMV-seropositive.

This chain connects TRBV19 to TRBJ1-1; D perhaps matches TRBD1 (5 bases). From germline, CDR1 is LNHDA and CDR2 SQIVND (reference sequence). This CDR3 has 14 residues. The germline V and J ends were trimmed by 4 bases and 3 bases, with 12 bases remaining between them. In DNA form, the CDR3 reads TGTGCCAGTAGTACAATGTTGGGGCACACTGAAGCTTTCTTT. It specifies CASSTMLGHTEAFF.

The V call is TRBV28, the J call TRBJ1-4; TRBD1 matches at 10 bases. Trimming at V came to 6 bases and at J to 5 bases, leaving 3 bases not matched to a gene. Germline V gives CDR1 MDHEN, CDR2 SYDVKM. The CDR3 contains 14 residues. CDR3 region: CASRRGQGNEKLFF. The CDR3 region has the DNA TGTGCCAGCAGAAGGGGACAGGGGAATGAAAAACTGTTTTTT. The variable domain in full, with the rest retrieved from reference TRBV28 and TRBJ1-4, is DVKVTQSSRYLVKRTGEKVFLECVQDMDHENMFWYRQDPGLGLRLIYFSYDVKMKEKGDIPEGYSVSREKKERFSLILESASTNQTSMYLCASRRGQGNEKLFFGSGTQLSVL.